The 15 T cell receptor beta chains in this list originate from one sample, sequenced in a study of STAT5B mutations in CD4+ large granular lymphocyte leukemia. Method: immunoSEQ multiplex PCR; TCRdb's copy keeps in-frame clones and lacks some. Counted here are about 34,000 clones, 76% occurring once; the ten biggest clones make up roughly 7.1%. The specimen was CD4+ T cells from blood buffy coats. The receptors shown here come from a human donor in good health.

This chain joins TRBV19 and TRBJ1-1; D remains ambiguous. This CDR3 region has 13 residues. Trimming pared 2 bases from V and 4 bases from J, leaving 8 bases between. Per germline, CDR1 LNHDA and CDR2 SQIVND (reference sequence). CDR3 loop: CASSISQSTEAFF. The CDR3 DNA sequence: TGTGCCAGTAGTATAAGTCAAAGCACTGAAGCTTTCTTT.

The CDR3 nucleotides are TGTGCCAGCTCGCTTAACATTGACACTGAAGCTTTCTTT. This encodes CASSLNIDTEAFF. This sequence joins TRBV18 and TRBJ1-1; no definite D call. CDR1 is KGHSH and CDR2 is LQKENI in the germline V gene. The V end was cut by 6 bases, the J end by 3 bases, with 11 bases between. The CDR3 loop spans 13 amino acids.

The J gene is TRBJ2-3, the V gene TRBV10-3; no definite D call. V shed 0 bases and J shed 4 bases, with 2 bases lying between them. CDR3 length equals 12 residues. Germline V gene data show CDR1 as ENHRY and CDR2 as SYGVKD. The CDR3 here is CAISESSDTQYF. CDR3 in DNA: TGTGCCATCAGTGAGTCTTCAGATACGCAGTATTTT.

V usage is TRBV4-2 and J usage is TRBJ1-3; 9 nucleotides line up with TRBD1. The CDR3 consists of 16 residues. V gave up 3 bases and J gave up 0 bases; unmatched junction bases: 3. The germline CDR1 and CDR2 sequences are LGHNA and YNFKEQ. The CDR3 spells CASSHGTGYSGNTIYF. The CDR3 DNA reads TGTGCCAGCAGCCACGGGACAGGGTACTCTGGAAACACCATATATTTT.

This clone was picked up one time. This sequence joins TRBV7-3 and TRBJ2-7; unclear D gene. Germline V gene data show CDR1 as SGHTA and CDR2 as FQGTGA. This CDR3 has 14 amino acids. Trimming left V 5 bases short and J 1 base short, with 12 bases between. The CDR3 is CASSLRLLSYEQYF. CDR3 coding DNA: TGTGCCAGCAGCCTGAGACTCCTATCCTACGAGCAGTACTTC.

This clone was seen more than once but under ten times. This chain links TRBV11-2 with TRBJ2-1; D not resolved. The germline V gene has CDR1 SGHAT and CDR2 FQNNGV. The V end lost 6 bases, the J end lost 0 bases, and 12 bases lay between the germline ends. The CDR3 loop spans 15 amino acids. This CDR3 reads CASSQTLSSYNEQFF. The CDR3, as DNA: TGTGCCAGCAGTCAAACACTGAGCTCCTACAATGAGCAGTTCTTC. Drawing the rest from reference TRBV11-2 and TRBJ2-1, the complete variable domain is EAGVAQSPRYKIIEKRQSVAFWCNPISGHATLYWYQQILGQGPKLLIQFQNNGVVDDSQLPKDRFSAERLKGVDSTLKIQPAKLEDSAVYLCASSQTLSSYNEQFFGPGTRLTVL.

CDR3 protein: CASSFGGNNYGYTF. The CDR3 region has the DNA TGCGCCAGCAGCTTCGGCGGTAATAACTATGGCTACACCTTC. This chain links TRBV5-1 with TRBJ1-2, with D unresolved. Germline V gene data show CDR1 as SGHRS and CDR2 as YFSETQ. The V and J ends lost 2 bases and 1 base respectively, with 9 bases between them. This CDR3 comprises 14 residues.

The chain employs TRBV14 and TRBJ2-1; D might be TRBD1 (5 bases). V was pared by 0 bases and J by 2 bases, with 14 bases between. The CDR3 sequence is 17 residues long. Germline V gives CDR1 SGHDN, CDR2 FVKESK. The CDR3 protein is CASSQDLRRGAYNEQFF. CDR3 DNA sequence: TGTGCCAGCAGCCAAGATCTGAGAAGGGGTGCCTACAATGAGCAGTTCTTC.

The chain recombines TRBV28 with TRBJ1-5; TRBD1 is a possible D gene (5 bases). This CDR3 comprises 15 residues. V was cut by 5 bases and J by 2 bases, with 13 bases left in between. Germline CDR1 and CDR2: MDHEN and SYDVKM. The CDR3: CASSPGEFGNQPQHF. In DNA form, the CDR3 reads TGTGCCAGCAGTCCGGGGGAGTTCGGCAATCAGCCCCAGCATTTT.

This clone was counted once. The V call is TRBV7-9, the J call TRBJ2-1, with D tentatively TRBD1 or TRBD2 (6 bases each). Germline V gene sequence: CDR1 SEHNR, CDR2 FQNEAQ (reference sequence). The CDR3 is made up of 15 amino acids. V lost 0 bases, J lost 7 bases, and 13 bases lay in between. In DNA form, the CDR3 reads TGTGCCAGCAGCTTAGCTTCGGGGGCTAAGAATGAGCAGTTCTTC. Protein: CASSLASGAKNEQFF.

The chain is built from TRBV19 and TRBJ2-3; 16 nucleotides align to TRBD2. V lost 7 bases and J lost 2; bases outside the gene matches: 9. This CDR3 region has 18 residues. Germline loops: CDR1 LNHDA, CDR2 SQIVND (reference sequence). CDR3 nucleotide sequence: TGTGCCAGTAAAACCGGGACTAGCGGGGGGGTTGTCACAGATACGCAGTATTTT. Amino acids: CASKTGTSGGVVTDTQYF.

CDR3 DNA sequence: TGTGCCAGCAGCTCGGCGGGTTCCACAGATACGCAGTATTTT. Translation: CASSSAGSTDTQYF. This chain joins TRBV7-6 and TRBJ2-3; D may be TRBD2 (5 bases). The CDR3 has 14 amino acids. Germline V gene lookup returns CDR1 SGHVS and CDR2 FNYEAQ. Deletions cut 4 bases from V and 2 bases from J, with 10 bases between.

CDR3 coding DNA: TGTGCCAGCAGCCAGGGACAGCTTAACAATGAGCAGTTCTTC. Translation: CASSQGQLNNEQFF. J is TRBJ2-1 and V is TRBV7-8, with 7 bases identical to TRBD1. The V gene's germline CDR1 is SGHVS and CDR2 FQNEAQ. The CDR3 extends over 14 amino acids. V lost 5 bases and J lost 5; bases outside the gene matches: 6.

The chain recombines TRBV7-6 with TRBJ2-7; D uncertain. Trimming removed 1 base from V and 2 bases from J, with 12 bases in between. The germline V gene encodes CDR1 SGHVS and CDR2 FNYEAQ. The CDR3 runs 15 residues. In DNA, the CDR3 is TGTGCCAGCAGCTTAGGGTCCGGGCCGACCTACGAGCAGTACTTC. Amino acid sequence: CASSLGSGPTYEQYF.

The V gene is TRBV5-1, the J gene TRBJ1-1; D not resolved. The germline V gene encodes CDR1 SGHRS and CDR2 YFSETQ. The V and J ends lost 4 bases and 5 bases respectively, with 21 bases between them. The CDR3 spans 16 residues. CDR3 nucleotide sequence: TGCGCCAGCAGCCTCCGACCGGACCACGTTGAGACTGAAGCTTTCTTT. Amino acid sequence: CASSLRPDHVETEAFF.